These 7 T cell receptor beta chains originate from one sample sequenced in a study of cytomegalovirus exposure and HLA in healthy donors. PCR involved 60 Vbeta and 13 Jbeta primers. Assay: immunoSEQ multiplex PCR; the TCRdb copy retains only in-frame clones and omits some. The data contain 200,000 to 250,000 clones, more than 75% of them singletons. Sequencing was performed on PBMCs. Source of these receptors: a middle-aged woman in good health and CMV-seropositive.

Worth noting for this clone: The junction does not match germline at one end; this may be a read error. The chain couples TRBV7-9 to TRBJ2-2; 12 positions agree with TRBD2. The CDR3 extends over 15 amino acids. Germline V gene sequence: CDR1 SEHNR, CDR2 FQNEAQ (reference sequence). CDR3 in amino acids: CSSSQGLAGHGELFF. In nucleotides, the CDR3 is TGTTCCAGCAGCCAGGGACTAGCGGGCCACGGGGAGCTGTTTTTT.

The chain joins TRBV27 to TRBJ2-6; a possible D gene is TRBD1 (5 bases). Trimming shortened V by 1 base and J by 1 base, and 8 bases separated the two germline ends. Germline V gives CDR1 MNHEY, CDR2 SMNVEV (reference sequence). The CDR3 totals 16 residues. This CDR3 reads CASSLFKGSGANVLTF. The CDR3 region has the DNA TGTGCCAGCAGTTTATTCAAGGGGTCTGGGGCCAACGTCCTGACTTTC.

This clone came up once. The chain combines TRBV9 with TRBJ2-4; 11 bases align to TRBD2. CDR1 is SGDLS and CDR2 is YYNGEE in the germline V gene. The CDR3 sequence is 17 residues long. Germline trimming cut 3 bases from V and 4 bases from J; bases unmatched to any gene: 9. The CDR3 loop is CASSAPRSGRGKNIQYF. The CDR3, as DNA: TGTGCCAGCAGCGCCCCACGTAGCGGGAGGGGGAAAAACATTCAGTACTTC.

This chain links TRBV18 with TRBJ1-3, with TRBD1 matching over 9 bases. The germline V gene encodes CDR1 KGHSH and CDR2 LQKENI. This CDR3 contains 17 residues. J was trimmed by 0 bases and V by 3 bases; bases with no gene match: 6. CDR3 protein: CASSPKGTGISGNTIYF. The DNA for the CDR3 is TGTGCCAGCTCACCGAAAGGGACAGGGATCTCTGGAAACACCATATATTTT. The full variable domain, rest sourced from reference TRBV18 and TRBJ1-3, is NAGVMQNPRHLVRRRGQEARLRCSPMKGHSHVYWYRQLPEEGLKFMVYLQKENIIDESGMPKERFSAEFPKEGPSILRIQQVVRGDSAAYFCASSPKGTGISGNTIYFGEGSWLTVV.

The chain links TRBV10-3 to TRBJ2-7; perhaps TRBD2 as D (5 bases). Looked up from germline, CDR1 is ENHRY and CDR2 is SYGVKD. The length of the CDR3 is 12 residues. Trimming pared 5 bases from V and 7 bases from J, leaving 12 bases between. CDR3 nucleotide sequence: TGTGCCATCAGTCCCCTCGGGGAGGAGCAGTACTTC. Protein product: CAISPLGEEQYF.

The chain is built from TRBV30 and TRBJ2-2; D is unresolved. Per the germline V gene, CDR1 is GTSNPN and CDR2 is SVGIG (reference sequence). The CDR3 length is 12 residues. Trimming shortened V by 2 bases and J by 6 bases, and 7 bases separated the two germline ends. In DNA, the CDR3 is TGTGCCTGGAGTAATGGCCCCGGGGAGCTGTTTTTT. Amino acid sequence: CAWSNGPGELFF.

Worth noting for this clone: The junction departs from the called germline gene at one end, perhaps through a read error. This chain joins TRBV7-9 and TRBJ1-5; 8 bases align to TRBD1. The CDR3 totals 13 residues. CDR1 is SEHNR, CDR2 FQNEAQ, per germline (reference sequence). CDR3 region: CSSSQTGDQPQHF. In DNA form, the CDR3 reads TGTTCCAGCAGTCAGACAGGGGATCAGCCCCAGCATTTT.